These 14 T cell receptor beta chains were all obtained from the same sample, sequenced in a study of control samples from healthy donors and cancer patients. The table came from immunoSEQ multiplex PCR; TCRdb's copy has only in-frame clones and leaves some out. The data show approximately 170,000 clones, with roughly nine tenths seen just once and 1.5% held by the top ten. Sequenced sample: blood. The receptors were gathered from a woman in her twenties or thirties in good health.

This chain joins TRBV2 and TRBJ2-1; TRBD2 agrees at 10 bases. The germline V gene has CDR1 SNHLY and CDR2 FYNNEI. The CDR3 has 15 residues. V was pared by 1 base and J by 4 bases, with 1 base of the junction left unmatched. In nucleotides, the CDR3 is TGTGCCAGCAGTGAAGAAGCGGGGGGGTACAATGAGCAGTTCTTC. It codes for CASSEEAGGYNEQFF.

V and J are TRBV5-6 and TRBJ2-7, with D perhaps TRBD2 (5 bases). The CDR3 has 12 amino acids. CDR1 SGHDT and CDR2 YYEEEE come from the germline V gene. Trimming took off 2 bases at V and 4 bases at J, with 7 bases between the two ends. The DNA of the CDR3 is TGTGCCAGCAGCTTCCGAGGGTACGAGCAGTACTTC. Translating gives CASSFRGYEQYF. The full variable domain, completed using reference TRBV5-6 and TRBJ2-7, is DAGVTQSPTHLIKTRGQQVTLRCSPKSGHDTVSWYQQALGQGPQFIFQYYEEEERQRGNFPDRFSGHQFPNYSSELNVNALLLGDSALYLCASSFRGYEQYFGPGTRLTVT.

This clone was seen a single time. Other DNA sequences from this sample encode an identical CDR3 as well. The J gene is TRBJ1-3, the V gene TRBV12-3 or TRBV12-4; D remains unclear. Trimming stripped 3 bases from V and 7 bases from J, with 10 bases between. The CDR3 is 13 amino acids. The CDR3 protein is CASSFGGGNTIYF. In DNA form, the CDR3 reads TGTGCCAGCAGTTTCGGTGGTGGCAACACCATATATTTT.

This clone was counted only a few times. Other nucleotide sequences in the sample specify the same CDR3. This chain connects TRBV3-1 (or the pseudogene TRBV3-2) to TRBJ1-1; tentatively, D is TRBD1 (5 bases). Germline V CDR1 and CDR2: LGHDT, YNNKEL (reference sequence). Trimming took off 6 bases at V and 4 bases at J, with 6 bases between the two ends. This CDR3 is built from 11 residues. CDR3 bases: TGTGCCAGCAGTCAGGGCACTGAAGCTTTCTTT. Translation gives CASSQGTEAFF.

The chain couples TRBV4-1 to TRBJ1-5, with D unclear. The CDR3 covers 16 residues. The V gene lost 0 bases and the J gene lost 4 bases, with 13 bases spanning the gap. Germline V gene sequence: CDR1 MGHRA, CDR2 YSYEKL. In DNA, the CDR3 is TGCGCCAGCAGCCAAGATGGCGGGTTAGGAAATCAGCCCCAGCATTTT. Its translation: CASSQDGGLGNQPQHF.

The chain has TRBV6-5 and TRBJ1-3; no reliable D call. Looked up from germline, CDR1 is MNHEY and CDR2 is SVGAGI. This CDR3 has 14 amino acids. V lost 3 bases and J lost 4, with 10 bases in between. DNA of the CDR3: TGTGCCAGCAGTTATAGGCTGAAGGGAAACACCATATATTTT. Its protein is CASSYRLKGNTIYF.

The rearrangement joins TRBV5-6 to TRBJ2-1; D possibly corresponds to TRBD2 (5 bases). The germline V gene encodes CDR1 SGHDT and CDR2 YYEEEE. The CDR3 covers 16 residues. V was pared by 0 bases and J by 0 bases, with 10 bases between. The CDR3 region is CASSLVVGSSYNEQFF. For the CDR3, the DNA is TGTGCCAGCAGCTTGGTTGTAGGGAGCTCCTACAATGAGCAGTTCTTC.

The chain joins TRBV19 to TRBJ1-2; no definite D call. The CDR3 sequence is 12 residues long. Trimming pared 3 bases from V and 7 bases from J, leaving 9 bases between. Looked up from germline, CDR1 is LNHDA and CDR2 is SQIVND (reference sequence). CDR3 nucleotides: TGTGCCAGTAGTATCTCGGCGGGTGGCTACACCTTC. The encoded protein is CASSISAGGYTF.

On this clone: This same CDR3 is encoded by further DNA sequences in the sample. The gene calls are TRBV19 and TRBJ1-1, with 7 bases identical to TRBD1. The CDR3 covers 13 residues. CDR1 and CDR2 from the germline V gene are LNHDA and SQIVND (reference sequence). With V trimmed by 4 bases and J by 5 bases, 4 bases remained unmatched. The CDR3 region has the DNA TGTGCCAGTAGTAACAGGGGAGGAACTGAAGCTTTCTTT. The encoded protein is CASSNRGGTEAFF.

This clone showed up just a few times. The genes are TRBV5-4 and TRBJ2-2; D may be TRBD2 (6 bases). Trimming removed 5 bases from V and 1 base from J, with 9 bases in between. The CDR3 loop spans 14 amino acids. CDR1 is SGHNT, CDR2 YYREEE, per germline (reference sequence). CDR3 coding DNA: TGTGCCAGCAGAACTAGCCGGAACACCGGGGAGCTGTTTTTT. It is translated as CASRTSRNTGELFF.

Details on this clone: Different DNA sequences within this sample yield the same CDR3. This sequence joins TRBV3-1 (or the pseudogene TRBV3-2) and TRBJ2-7; D is ambiguous. The CDR3 has 11 residues. From germline, CDR1 is LGHDT and CDR2 YNNKEL (reference sequence). V was trimmed by 3 bases and J by 0 bases, leaving 0 bases between them. Here the CDR3 DNA reads TGTGCCAGCAGCCACTCCTACGAGCAGTACTTC. It encodes CASSHSYEQYF.

Remarks on this clone: Other DNA variants within this sample encode the same CDR3. The gene calls are TRBV11-3 and TRBJ2-4; D may be TRBD1 (6 bases). Between the trimmed V and J ends, which lost 5 bases and 0 bases, there was a span of 11 bases. The length of the CDR3 is 15 residues. Germline V gene data show CDR1 as SGHNT and CDR2 as YENEEA. This chain's CDR3 is CASSGGRLAKNIQYF. CDR3 coding DNA: TGTGCCAGCAGCGGGGGCCGGCTAGCCAAAAACATTCAGTACTTC.

The chain links TRBV7-9 to TRBJ1-2, with 9 bases aligning to TRBD1. The CDR3 sequence is 14 residues long. V shed 4 bases, J shed 7 bases, and the junction held 7 bases outside the gene matches. CDR1 SEHNR and CDR2 FQNEAQ come from the germline V gene (reference sequence). The CDR3 bases are TGTGCCAGCAGCTCCGGGACAGGGAGCGGTGGCTACACCTTC. As protein: CASSSGTGSGGYTF.

The CDR3 sequence: CASSLRLAGGPNEQFF. In nucleotides, the CDR3 is TGTGCCAGCAGCCTCCGACTAGCGGGAGGCCCTAATGAGCAGTTCTTC. The chain has TRBV3-1 (or the pseudogene TRBV3-2) and TRBJ2-1; 13 bases line up with TRBD2. The CDR3 is 16 residues long. Trimming cost V 4 bases and J 7 bases; bases outside gene matches: 7. CDR1 LGHDT and CDR2 YNNKEL come from the germline V gene (reference sequence).